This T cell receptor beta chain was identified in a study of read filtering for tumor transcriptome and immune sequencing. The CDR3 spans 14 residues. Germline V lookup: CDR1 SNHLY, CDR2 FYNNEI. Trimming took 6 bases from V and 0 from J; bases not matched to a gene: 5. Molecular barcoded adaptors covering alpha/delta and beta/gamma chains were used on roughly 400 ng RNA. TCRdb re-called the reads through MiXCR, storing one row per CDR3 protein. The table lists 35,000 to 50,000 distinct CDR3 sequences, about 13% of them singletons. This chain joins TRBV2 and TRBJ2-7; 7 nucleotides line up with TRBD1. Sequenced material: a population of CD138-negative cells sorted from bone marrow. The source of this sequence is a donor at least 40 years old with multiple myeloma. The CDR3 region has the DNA TGTGCCAGCAGGCCCCGACAGGGCTCCTACGAGCAGTACTTC. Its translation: CASRPRQGSYEQYF.